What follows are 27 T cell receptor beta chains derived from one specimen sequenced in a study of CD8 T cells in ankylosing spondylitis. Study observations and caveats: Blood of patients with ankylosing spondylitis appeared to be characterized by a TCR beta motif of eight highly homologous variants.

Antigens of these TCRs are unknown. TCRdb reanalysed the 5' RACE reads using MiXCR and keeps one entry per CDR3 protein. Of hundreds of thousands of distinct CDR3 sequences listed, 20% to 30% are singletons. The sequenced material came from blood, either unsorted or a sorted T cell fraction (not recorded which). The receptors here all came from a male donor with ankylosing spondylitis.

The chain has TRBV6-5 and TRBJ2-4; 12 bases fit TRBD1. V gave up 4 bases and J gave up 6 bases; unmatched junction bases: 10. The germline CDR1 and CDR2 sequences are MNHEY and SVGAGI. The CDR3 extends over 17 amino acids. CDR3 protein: CASSSGQGARAVNIQYF. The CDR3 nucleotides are TGTGCCAGCAGTTCGGGACAGGGGGCCCGGGCGGTAAACATTCAGTACTTC.

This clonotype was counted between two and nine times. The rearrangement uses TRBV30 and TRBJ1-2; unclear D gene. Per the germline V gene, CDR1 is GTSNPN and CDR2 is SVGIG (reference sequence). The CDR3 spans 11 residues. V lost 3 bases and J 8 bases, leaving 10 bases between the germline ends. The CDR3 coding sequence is TGTGCCTGGAGCAGCCTCGTCGGCTACACCTTC. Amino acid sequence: CAWSSLVGYTF.

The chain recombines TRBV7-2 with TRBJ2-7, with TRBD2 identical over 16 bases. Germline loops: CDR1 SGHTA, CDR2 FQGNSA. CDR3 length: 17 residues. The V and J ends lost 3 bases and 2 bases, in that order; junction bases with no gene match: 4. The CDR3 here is CASSLPGLAGGTYEQYF. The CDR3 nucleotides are TGTGCCAGCAGCTTGCCGGGACTAGCGGGAGGGACCTACGAGCAGTACTTC.

The CDR3 protein is CASSFGAGIELSTDTQYF. In nucleotides, the CDR3 is TGTGCCAGCAGTTTTGGGGCAGGGATAGAGCTTAGCACAGATACGCAGTATTTT. This sequence joins TRBV12-3 or TRBV12-4 and TRBJ2-3; a possible D gene is TRBD1 (5 bases). The CDR3 consists of 18 residues. The ends were cut back, 3 bases at V and 0 bases at J, with 19 bases in the middle.

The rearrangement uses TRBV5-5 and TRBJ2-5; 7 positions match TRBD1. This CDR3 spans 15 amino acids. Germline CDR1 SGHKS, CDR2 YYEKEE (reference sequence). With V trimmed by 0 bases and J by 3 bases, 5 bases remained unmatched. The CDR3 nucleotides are TGTGCCAGCAGCTTGGTGGGACAGAACGAAGAGACCCAGTACTTC. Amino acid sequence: CASSLVGQNEETQYF.

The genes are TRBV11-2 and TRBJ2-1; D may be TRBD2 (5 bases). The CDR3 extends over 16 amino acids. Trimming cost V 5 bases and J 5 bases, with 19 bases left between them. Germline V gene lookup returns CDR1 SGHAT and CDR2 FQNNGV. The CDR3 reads CASSPRLSGSNNEQFF. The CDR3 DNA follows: TGTGCCAGCAGCCCCCGCCTAAGCGGATCGAACAATGAGCAGTTCTTC.

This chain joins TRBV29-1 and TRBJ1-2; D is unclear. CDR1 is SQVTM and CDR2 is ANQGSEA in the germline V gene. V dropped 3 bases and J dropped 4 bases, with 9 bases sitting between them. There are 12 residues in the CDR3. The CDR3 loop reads CSVDSRFYGYTF. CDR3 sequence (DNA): TGCAGCGTTGACAGCAGATTCTATGGCTACACCTTC.

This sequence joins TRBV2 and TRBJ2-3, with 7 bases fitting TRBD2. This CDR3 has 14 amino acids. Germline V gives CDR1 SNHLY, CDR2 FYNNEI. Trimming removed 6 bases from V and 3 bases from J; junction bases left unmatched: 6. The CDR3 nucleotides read TGTGCCAGCAGGGCGGGAGCCGGTACAGATACGCAGTATTTT. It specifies CASRAGAGTDTQYF.

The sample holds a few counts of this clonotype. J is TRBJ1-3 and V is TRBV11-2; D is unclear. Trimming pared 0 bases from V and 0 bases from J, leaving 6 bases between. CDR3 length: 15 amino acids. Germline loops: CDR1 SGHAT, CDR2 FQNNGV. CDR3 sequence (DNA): TGTGCCAGCAGCTTAGACAAAACCTCTGGAAACACCATATATTTT. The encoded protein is CASSLDKTSGNTIYF. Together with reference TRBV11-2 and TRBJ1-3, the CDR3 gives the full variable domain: EAGVAQSPRYKIIEKRQSVAFWCNPISGHATLYWYQQILGQGPKLLIQFQNNGVVDDSQLPKDRFSAERLKGVDSTLKIQPAKLEDSAVYLCASSLDKTSGNTIYFGEGSWLTVV.

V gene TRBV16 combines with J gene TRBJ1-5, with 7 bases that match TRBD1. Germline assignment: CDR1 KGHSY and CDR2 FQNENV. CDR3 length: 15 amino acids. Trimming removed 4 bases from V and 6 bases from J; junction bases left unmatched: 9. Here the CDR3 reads CASSLPGGALQPQHF. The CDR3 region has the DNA TGTGCCAGCAGCCTCCCAGGGGGGGCTCTTCAGCCCCAGCATTTT.

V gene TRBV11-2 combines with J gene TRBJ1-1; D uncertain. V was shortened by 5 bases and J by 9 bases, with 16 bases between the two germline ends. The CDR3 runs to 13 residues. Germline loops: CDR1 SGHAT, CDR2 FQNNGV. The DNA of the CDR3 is TGTGCCAGCAGCCCCCCGGGAACACTGAAAGCTTTCTTT. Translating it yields CASSPPGTLKAFF.

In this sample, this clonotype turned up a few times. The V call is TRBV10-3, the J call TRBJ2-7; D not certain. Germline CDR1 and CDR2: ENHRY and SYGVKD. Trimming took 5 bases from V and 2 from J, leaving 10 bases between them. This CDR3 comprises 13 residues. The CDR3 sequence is CAISYGRTYEQYF. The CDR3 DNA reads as TGTGCCATCAGTTACGGCAGAACCTACGAGCAGTACTTC.

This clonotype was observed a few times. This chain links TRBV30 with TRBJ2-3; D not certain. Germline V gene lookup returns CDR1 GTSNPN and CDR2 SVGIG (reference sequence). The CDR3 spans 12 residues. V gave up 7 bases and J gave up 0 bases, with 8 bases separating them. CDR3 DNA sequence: TGTGCCTTAACTGGGAGCACAGATACGCAGTATTTT. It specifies CALTGSTDTQYF.

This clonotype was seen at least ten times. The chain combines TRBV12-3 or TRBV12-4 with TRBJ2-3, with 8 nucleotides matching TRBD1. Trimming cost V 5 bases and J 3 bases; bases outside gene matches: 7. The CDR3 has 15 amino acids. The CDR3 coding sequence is TGTGCCAGCAGTCCTCAGGGGGCAGGGACAGATACGCAGTATTTT. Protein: CASSPQGAGTDTQYF.

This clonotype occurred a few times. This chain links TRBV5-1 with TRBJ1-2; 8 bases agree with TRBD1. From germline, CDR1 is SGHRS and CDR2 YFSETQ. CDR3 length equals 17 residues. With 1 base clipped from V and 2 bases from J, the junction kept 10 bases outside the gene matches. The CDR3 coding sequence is TGCGCCAGCAGCTTGACCCGGGACAGGAAGGAAAACTATGGCTACACCTTC. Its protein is CASSLTRDRKENYGYTF. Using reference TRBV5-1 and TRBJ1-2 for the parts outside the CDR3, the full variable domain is KAGVTQTPRYLIKTRGQQVTLSCSPISGHRSVSWYQQTPGQGLQFLFEYFSETQRNKGNFPGRFSGRQFSNSRSEMNVSTLELGDSALYLCASSLTRDRKENYGYTFGSGTRLTVV.

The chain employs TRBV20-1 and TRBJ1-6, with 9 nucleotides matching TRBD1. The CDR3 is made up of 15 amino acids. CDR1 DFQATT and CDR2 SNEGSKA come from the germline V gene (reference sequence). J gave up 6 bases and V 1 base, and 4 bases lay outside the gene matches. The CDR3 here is CSARGGQGSNSPLHF. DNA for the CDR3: TGCAGTGCTAGAGGCGGACAGGGGAGTAATTCACCCCTCCACTTT.

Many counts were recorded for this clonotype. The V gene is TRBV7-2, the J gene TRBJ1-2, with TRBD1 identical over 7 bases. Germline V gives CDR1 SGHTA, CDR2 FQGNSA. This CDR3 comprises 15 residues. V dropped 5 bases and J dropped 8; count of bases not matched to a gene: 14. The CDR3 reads CASSRVERQGLGYTF. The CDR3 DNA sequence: TGTGCCAGCAGCCGCGTGGAACGACAGGGTCTCGGCTACACCTTC.

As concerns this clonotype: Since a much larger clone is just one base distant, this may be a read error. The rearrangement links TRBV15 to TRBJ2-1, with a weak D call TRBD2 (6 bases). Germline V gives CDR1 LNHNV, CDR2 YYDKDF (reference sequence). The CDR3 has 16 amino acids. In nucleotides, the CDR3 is TGTACCACCAGCAGAGAGGTTTGGGGGGTTAACAATGAGCAGTTCTTC. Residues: CTTSREVWGVNNEQFF.

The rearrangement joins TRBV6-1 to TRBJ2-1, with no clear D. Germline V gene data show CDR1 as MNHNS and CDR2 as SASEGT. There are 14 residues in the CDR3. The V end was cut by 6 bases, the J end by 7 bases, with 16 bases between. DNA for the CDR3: TGTGCCAGCAGGCCAGGTTCCCCTCGGAATGAGCAGTTCTTC. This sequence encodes CASRPGSPRNEQFF.

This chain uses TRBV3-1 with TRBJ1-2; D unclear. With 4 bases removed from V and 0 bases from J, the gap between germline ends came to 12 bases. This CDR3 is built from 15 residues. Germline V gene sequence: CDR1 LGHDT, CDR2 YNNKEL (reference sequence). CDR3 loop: CASSPRRASNYGYTF. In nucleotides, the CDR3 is TGTGCCAGCAGCCCCAGACGAGCCTCTAACTATGGCTACACCTTC.

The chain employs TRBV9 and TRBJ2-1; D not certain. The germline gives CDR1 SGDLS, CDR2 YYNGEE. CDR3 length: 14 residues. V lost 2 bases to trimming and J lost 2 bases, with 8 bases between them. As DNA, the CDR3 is TGTGCCAGCAGCGTTACCAGTACCTACAATGAGCAGTTCTTC. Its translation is CASSVTSTYNEQFF.

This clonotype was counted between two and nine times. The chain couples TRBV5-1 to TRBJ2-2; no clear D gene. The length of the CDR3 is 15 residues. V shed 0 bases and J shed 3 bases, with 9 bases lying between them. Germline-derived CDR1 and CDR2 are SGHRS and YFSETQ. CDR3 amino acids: CASSLEGHYTGELFF. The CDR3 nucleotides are TGCGCCAGCAGCTTGGAAGGGCACTACACCGGGGAGCTGTTTTTT.

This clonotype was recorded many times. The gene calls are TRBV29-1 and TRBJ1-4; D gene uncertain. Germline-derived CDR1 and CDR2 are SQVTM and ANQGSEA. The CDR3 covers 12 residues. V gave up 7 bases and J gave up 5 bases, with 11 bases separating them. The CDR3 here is CSGALANEKLFF. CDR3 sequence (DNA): TGCAGCGGCGCCTTGGCGAATGAAAAACTGTTTTTT.

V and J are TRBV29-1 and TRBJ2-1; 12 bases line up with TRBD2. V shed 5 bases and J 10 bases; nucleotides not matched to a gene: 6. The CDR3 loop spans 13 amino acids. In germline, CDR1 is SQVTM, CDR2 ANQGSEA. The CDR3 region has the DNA TGCAGCGTTAGACTAGCGGGGGACAGGGAGCAGTTCTTC. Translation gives CSVRLAGDREQFF.

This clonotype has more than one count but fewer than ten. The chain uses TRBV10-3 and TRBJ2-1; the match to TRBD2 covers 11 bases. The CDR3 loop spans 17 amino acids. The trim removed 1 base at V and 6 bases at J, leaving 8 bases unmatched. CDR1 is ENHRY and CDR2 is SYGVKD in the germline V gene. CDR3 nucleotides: TGTGCCATCAGTGAGTTTAGACTAGCGGGGTCTCGCAATGAGCAGTTCTTC. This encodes CAISEFRLAGSRNEQFF.

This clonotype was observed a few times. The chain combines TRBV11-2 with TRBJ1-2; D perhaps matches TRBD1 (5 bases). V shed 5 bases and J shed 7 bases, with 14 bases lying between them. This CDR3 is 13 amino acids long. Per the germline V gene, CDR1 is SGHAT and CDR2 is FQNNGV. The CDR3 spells CASSQPGGAGYTF. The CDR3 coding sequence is TGTGCCAGCAGCCAGCCGGGCGGGGCTGGCTACACCTTC.

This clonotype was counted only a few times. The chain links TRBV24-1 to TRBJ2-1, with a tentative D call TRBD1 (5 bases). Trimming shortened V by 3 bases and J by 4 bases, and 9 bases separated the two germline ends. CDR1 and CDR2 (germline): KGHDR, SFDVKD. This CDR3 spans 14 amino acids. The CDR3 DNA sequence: TGTGCCACCAGTGATGCCGCAGGGTACAATGAGCAGTTCTTC. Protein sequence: CATSDAAGYNEQFF.